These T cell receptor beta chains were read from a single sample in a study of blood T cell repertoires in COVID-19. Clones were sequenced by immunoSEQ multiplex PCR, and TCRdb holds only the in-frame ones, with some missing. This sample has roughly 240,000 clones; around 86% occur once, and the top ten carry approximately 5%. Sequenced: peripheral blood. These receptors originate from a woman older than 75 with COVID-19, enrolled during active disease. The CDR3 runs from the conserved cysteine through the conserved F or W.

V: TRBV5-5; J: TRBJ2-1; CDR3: CASSLELATYNEQFF
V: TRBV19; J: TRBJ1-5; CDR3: CASTDRVGQPQHF
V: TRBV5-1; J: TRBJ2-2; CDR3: CASTVDRNTGELFF
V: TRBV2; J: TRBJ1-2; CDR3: CASRGTATYGYTF
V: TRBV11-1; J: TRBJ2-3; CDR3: CASSLAQSTDTQYF
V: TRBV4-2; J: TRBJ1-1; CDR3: CASSRDRVEAFF
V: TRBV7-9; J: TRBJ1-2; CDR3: CASSTRDRGQYGYTF
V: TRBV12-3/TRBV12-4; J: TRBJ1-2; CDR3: CASSPGTADGYTF
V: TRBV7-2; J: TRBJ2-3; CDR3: CASSLSGDTQYF
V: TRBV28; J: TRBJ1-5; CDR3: CASSLWGQGDQPQHF
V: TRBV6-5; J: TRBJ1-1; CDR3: CASRANTEAFF
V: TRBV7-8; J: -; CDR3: CASSLGYRESSYEQYF
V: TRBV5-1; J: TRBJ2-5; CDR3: CASSFWGLSEETQYF
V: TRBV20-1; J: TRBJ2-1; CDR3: CSLDSYNEQFF
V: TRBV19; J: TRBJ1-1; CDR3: CASSARTLTEAFF
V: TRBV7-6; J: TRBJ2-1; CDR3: CASSLPASGGAGEQFF
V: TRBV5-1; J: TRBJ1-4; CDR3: CASSSDRGHYEKLFF
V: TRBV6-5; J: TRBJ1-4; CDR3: CASSRTGGVKEKLFF
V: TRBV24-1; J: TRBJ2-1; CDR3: CATSGLDRGNEQFF
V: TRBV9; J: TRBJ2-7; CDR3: CASSVGGGDSYEQYF
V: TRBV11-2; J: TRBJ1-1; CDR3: CASRGVGENTEAFF
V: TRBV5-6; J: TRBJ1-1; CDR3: CASSLLTNLNTEAFF
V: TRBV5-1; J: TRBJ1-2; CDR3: CASSLVGGDGYTF
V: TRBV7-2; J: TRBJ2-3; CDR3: CASSLDPAGVTDTQYF
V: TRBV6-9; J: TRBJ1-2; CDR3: CASSYNSPLGLTF
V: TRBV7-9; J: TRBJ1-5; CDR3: CASSGGGSHQPQHF
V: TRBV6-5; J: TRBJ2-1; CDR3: CASSLRLASYNEQFF
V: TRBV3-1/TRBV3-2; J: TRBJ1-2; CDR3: CASSQTPGQNYGYTF
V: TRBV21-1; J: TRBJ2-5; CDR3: CASSKATGGRQETQYF
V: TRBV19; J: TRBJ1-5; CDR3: CASHPVSVGVTYSNQPQHF
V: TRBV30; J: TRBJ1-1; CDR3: CAWSEAMNTEAFF
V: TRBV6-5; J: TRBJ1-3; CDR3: CASSTDDRGNTIYF
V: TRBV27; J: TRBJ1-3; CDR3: CASSYREGNTIYF
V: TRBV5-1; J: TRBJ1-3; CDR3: CASTAGSSGNTIYF
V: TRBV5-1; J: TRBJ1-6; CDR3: CASSSGTYNSPLHF
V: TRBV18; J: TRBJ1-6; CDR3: CASSLQGRNSPLHF
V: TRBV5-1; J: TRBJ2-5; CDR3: CASSLGLAGTDGETQYF
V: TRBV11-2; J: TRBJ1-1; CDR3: CASSLTWGPDAFF
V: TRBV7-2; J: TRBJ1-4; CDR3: CASSLTGNWEKLFF
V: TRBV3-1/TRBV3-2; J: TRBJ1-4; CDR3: CASSQGGTSKKLFF
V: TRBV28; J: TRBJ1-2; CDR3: CASSPGTSNYGYTF
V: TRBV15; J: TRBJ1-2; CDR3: CATSRGDRVGYTF
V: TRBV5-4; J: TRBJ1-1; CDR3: CASIPYPGTPNTEAFF
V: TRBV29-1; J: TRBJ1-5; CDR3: CSVSGGDRQPQHF
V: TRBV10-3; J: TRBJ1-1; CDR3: CAISDGRNTEAFF
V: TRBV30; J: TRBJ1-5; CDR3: CAWNTGEYGNQPQHF
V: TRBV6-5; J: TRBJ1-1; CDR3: CASSYSRLMNTEAFF
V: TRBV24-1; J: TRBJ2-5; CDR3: CATSGGAGDQETQYF
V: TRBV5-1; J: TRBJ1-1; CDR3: CASSLGVGGTEAFF
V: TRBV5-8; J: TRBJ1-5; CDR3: CASSLRSFAGGRQPQHF
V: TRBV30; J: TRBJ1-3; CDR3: CAWVSAGGNTIYF
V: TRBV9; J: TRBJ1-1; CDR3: CASSPRTGGGTEAFF
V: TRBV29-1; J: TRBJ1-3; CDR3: CSVMSPGLASGNTIYF
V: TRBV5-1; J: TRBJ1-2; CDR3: CASSLGQGMGGYTF
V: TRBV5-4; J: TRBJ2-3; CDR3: CASSQGQSTDTQYF
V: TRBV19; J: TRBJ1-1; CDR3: CASSQNGVTEAFF
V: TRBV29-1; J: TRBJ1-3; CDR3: CSVGGQLSGNTIYF
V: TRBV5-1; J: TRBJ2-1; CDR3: CASSPGVGLAYNEQFF
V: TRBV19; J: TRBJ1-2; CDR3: CASSIQGTNYGYTF